This T cell receptor (beta chain) was sequenced for a study of neurological immune-mediated disorders. General study results and limits: Because no CDR3 amino acid sequences were shared across subjects by expanded clones, private repertoires were suggested in all groups.

The yield of each sequencing run was over 160 million TCR-beta sequences from 15-18 subjects. TCRdb re-called the 5' RACE reads through MiXCR, storing one row per CDR3 protein. Of under 80,000 distinct CDR3 sequences listed, 3.5% to 5% are singletons. Details on this clonotype: Its target is not known. A much larger clone differs by one base, so this may be a read error.

Unsorted libraries were generated from 2 million PBMCs held at -80 degrees C. This CDR3 is 11 amino acids long. The germline V gene encodes CDR1 KGHDR and CDR2 SFDVKD. The clonotype comes from a young man with multiple sclerosis. Sequencing was performed on PBMCs. V gene TRBV24-1 combines with J gene TRBJ1-1, with no clear D. The CDR3: CATSGPTESFF. CDR3 bases: TGTGCCACCAGTGGACCCACTGAATCTTTCTTT.